The source of this TCR beta chain is a study of T cell changes during pregnancy in multiple sclerosis. Trimming shortened V by 5 bases and J by 0 bases, and 14 bases separated the two germline ends. Germline-derived CDR1 and CDR2 are SGHVS and FQNEAQ. The CDR3 covers 15 residues. The protocol was immunoSEQ multiplex PCR, while the TCRdb copy is restricted to in-frame clones and leaves out a portion. This table has some 67,000 clones, 75% to 95% appearing once. This clonotype was sampled from a female donor with multiple sclerosis, enrolled in a pregnancy study. The chain employs TRBV7-8 and TRBJ2-7; D gene uncertain. The sequencing here drew on peripheral blood, taken in the first trimester of pregnancy. The CDR3 DNA reads as TGTGCCAGCAGCGCCTTCATACACCTCTCCTACGAGCAGTACTTC. Translated: CASSAFIHLSYEQYF.